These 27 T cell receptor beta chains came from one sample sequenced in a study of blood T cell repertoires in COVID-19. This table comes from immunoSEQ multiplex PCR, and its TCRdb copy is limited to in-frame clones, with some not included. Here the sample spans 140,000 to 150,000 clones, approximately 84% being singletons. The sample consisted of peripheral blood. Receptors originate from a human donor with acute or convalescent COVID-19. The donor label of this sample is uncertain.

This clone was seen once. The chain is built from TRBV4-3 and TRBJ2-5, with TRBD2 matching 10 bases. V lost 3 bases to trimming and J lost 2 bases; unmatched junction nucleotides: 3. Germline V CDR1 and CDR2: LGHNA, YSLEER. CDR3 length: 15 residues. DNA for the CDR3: TGCGCCAGCAGCCATGGGACTAGCGAGCAAGAGACCCAGTACTTC. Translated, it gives CASSHGTSEQETQYF.

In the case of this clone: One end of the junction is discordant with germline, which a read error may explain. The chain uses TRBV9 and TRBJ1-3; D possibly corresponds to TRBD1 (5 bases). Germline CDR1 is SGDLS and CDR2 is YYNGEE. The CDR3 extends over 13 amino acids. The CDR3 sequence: CASSVVTGRLTPF. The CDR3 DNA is TGTGCCAGCAGCGTAGTAACAGGTCGCCTAACTCCCTTT. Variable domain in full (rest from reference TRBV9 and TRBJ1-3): DSGVTQTPKHLITATGQRVTLRCSPRSGDLSVYWYQQSLDQGLQFLIQYYNGEERAKGNILERFSAQQFPDLHSELNLSSLELGDSALYFCASSVVTGRLTPFGEGSWLTVV.

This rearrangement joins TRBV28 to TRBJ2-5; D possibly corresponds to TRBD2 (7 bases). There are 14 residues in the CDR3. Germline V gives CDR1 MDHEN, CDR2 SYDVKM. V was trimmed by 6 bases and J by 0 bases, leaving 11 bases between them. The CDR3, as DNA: TGTGCCAGCAGACTGCGGGGGCACCAAGAGACCCAGTACTTC. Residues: CASRLRGHQETQYF. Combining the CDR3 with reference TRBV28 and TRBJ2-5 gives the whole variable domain DVKVTQSSRYLVKRTGEKVFLECVQDMDHENMFWYRQDPGLGLRLIYFSYDVKMKEKGDIPEGYSVSREKKERFSLILESASTNQTSMYLCASRLRGHQETQYFGPGTRLLVL.

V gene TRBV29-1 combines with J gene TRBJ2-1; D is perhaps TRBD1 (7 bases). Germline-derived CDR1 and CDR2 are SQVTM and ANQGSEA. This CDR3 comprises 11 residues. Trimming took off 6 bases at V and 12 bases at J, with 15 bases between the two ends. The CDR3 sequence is CSVANQGGQFF. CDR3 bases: TGCAGCGTCGCAAACCAGGGGGGGCAGTTCTTC.

CDR3 coding DNA: TGTGCCTGGCGAGACAGGGTGGGAAGCAATCAGCCCCAGCATTTT. Its protein product is CAWRDRVGSNQPQHF. J is TRBJ1-5 and V is TRBV30; 7 bases match TRBD1. Germline CDR1 GTSNPN, CDR2 SVGIG (reference sequence). V was pared by 5 bases and J by 1 base, with 8 bases of the junction left unmatched. This CDR3 has 15 residues.

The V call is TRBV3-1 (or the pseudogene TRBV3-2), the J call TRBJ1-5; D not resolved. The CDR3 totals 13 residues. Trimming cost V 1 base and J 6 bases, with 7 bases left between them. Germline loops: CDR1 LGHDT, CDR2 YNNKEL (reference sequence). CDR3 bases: TGTGCCAGCAGCCAAGCCGGGTTTCAGCCCCAGCATTTT. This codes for CASSQAGFQPQHF.

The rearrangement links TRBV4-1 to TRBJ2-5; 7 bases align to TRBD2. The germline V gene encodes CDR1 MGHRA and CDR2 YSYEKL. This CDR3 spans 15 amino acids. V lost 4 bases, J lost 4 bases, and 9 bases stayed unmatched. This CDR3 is CASSRMPTGGETQYF. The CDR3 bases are TGCGCCAGCAGCCGGATGCCTACGGGGGGAGAGACCCAGTACTTC.

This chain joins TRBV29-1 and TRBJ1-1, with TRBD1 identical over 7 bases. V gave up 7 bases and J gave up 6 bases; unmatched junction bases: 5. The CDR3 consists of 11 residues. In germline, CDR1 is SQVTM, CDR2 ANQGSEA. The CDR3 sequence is CSGGTAAEAFF. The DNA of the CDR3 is TGCAGCGGGGGGACAGCTGCTGAAGCTTTCTTT.

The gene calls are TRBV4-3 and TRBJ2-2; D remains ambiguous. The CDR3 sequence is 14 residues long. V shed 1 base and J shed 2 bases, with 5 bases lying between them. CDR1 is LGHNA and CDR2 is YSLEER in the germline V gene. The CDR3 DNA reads TGCGCCAGCAGCCAAGTTACTAACACCGGGGAGCTGTTTTTT. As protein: CASSQVTNTGELFF.

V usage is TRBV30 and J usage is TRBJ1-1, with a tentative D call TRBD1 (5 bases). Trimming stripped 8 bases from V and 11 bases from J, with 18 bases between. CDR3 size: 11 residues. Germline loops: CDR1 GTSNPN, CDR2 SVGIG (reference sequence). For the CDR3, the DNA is TGTGCCGGGGGGGACGCCCGAGGGGCTTTCTTT. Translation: CAGGDARGAFF.

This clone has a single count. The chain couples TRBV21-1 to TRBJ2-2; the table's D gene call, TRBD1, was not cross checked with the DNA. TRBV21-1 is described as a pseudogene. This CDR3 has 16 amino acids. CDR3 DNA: TGTGCCAGCAGCAAAGCTGGCCAGGGGAACACCGGGGAGCTGTTTTTT. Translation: CASSKAGQGNTGELFF.

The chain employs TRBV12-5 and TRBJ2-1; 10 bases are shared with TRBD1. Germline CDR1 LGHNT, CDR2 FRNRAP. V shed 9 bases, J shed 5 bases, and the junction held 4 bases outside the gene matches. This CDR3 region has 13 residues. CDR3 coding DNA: TGTGCTAGCGGGACAGGGGCTAACAATGAGCAGTTCTTC. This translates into CASGTGANNEQFF.

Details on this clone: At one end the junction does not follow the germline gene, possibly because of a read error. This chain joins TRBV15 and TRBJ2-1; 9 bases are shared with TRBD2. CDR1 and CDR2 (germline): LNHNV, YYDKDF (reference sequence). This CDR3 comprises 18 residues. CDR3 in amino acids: CATSRDRWLAGSSHEQFF. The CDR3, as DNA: TGTGCCACCAGCCGAGATAGGTGGCTAGCGGGATCATCTCATGAGCAGTTCTTC.

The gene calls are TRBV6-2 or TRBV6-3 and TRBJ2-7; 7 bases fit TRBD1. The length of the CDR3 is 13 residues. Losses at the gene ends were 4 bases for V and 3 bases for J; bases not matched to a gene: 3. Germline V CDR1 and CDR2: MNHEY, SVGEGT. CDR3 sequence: CASSSGQLYEQYV. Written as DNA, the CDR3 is TGTGCCAGCAGTTCGGGACAGCTCTACGAGCAGTACGTC.

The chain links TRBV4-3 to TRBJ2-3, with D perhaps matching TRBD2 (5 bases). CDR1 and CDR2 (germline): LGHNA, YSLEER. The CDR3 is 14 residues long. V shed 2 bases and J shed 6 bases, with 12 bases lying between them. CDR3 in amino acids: CASSQKDLRDTQYF. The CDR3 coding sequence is TGCGCCAGCAGCCAAAAGGACTTACGCGATACGCAGTATTTT.

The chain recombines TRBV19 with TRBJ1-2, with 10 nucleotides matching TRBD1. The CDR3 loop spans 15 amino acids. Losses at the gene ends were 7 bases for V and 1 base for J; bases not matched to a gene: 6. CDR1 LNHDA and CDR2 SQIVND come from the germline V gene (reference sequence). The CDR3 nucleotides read TGTGCCAGTAACCCGGGACAGGGGATTAACTATGGCTACACCTTC. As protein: CASNPGQGINYGYTF.

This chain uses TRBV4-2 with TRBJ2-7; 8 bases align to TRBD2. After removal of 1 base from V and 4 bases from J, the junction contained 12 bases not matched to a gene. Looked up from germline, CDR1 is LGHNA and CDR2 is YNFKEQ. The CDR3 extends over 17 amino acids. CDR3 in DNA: TGTGCCAGCAGCCAAGCTCCCTTCGGGGGGGGCAGGTACGAGCAGTACTTC. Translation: CASSQAPFGGGRYEQYF.

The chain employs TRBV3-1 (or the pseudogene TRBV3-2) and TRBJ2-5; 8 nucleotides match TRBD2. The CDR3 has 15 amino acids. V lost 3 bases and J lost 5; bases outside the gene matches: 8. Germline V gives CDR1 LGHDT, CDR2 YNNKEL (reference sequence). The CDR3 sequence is CASSQNGGAGETQYF. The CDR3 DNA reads TGTGCCAGCAGCCAGAACGGGGGGGCCGGCGAGACCCAGTACTTC.

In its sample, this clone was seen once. In nucleotides, the CDR3 is TGTGCCAGCAGGAGGACGGAGGTGACGATAGAGCAGTACTTC. Translating gives CASRRTEVTIEQYF. The chain has TRBV2 and TRBJ2-7; TRBD2 is a possible D gene (5 bases). The CDR3 contains 14 residues. CDR1 and CDR2 from the germline V gene are SNHLY and FYNNEI. The V end lost 6 bases, the J end lost 7 bases, and 19 bases lay between the germline ends.

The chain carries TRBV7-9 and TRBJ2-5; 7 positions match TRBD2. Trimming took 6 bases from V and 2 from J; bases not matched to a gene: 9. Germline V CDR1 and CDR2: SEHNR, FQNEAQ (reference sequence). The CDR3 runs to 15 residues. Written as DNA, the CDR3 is TGTGCCAGCAGTTCCAGTCCGGGACTACAAGAGACCCAGTACTTC. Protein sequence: CASSSSPGLQETQYF.

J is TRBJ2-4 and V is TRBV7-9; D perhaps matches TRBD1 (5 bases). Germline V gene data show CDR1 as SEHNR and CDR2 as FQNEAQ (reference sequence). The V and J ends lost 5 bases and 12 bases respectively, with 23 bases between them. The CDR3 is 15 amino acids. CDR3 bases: TGTGCCAGCAGCCTATTCGTGGGGCCAGGAGCCCGTCAGTACTTC. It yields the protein CASSLFVGPGARQYF.

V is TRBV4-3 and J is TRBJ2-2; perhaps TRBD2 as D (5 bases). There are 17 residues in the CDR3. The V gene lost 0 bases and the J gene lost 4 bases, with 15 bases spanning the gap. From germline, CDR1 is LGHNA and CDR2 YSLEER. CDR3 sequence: CASSQEGPGWATGELFF. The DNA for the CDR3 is TGCGCCAGCAGCCAAGAAGGCCCGGGATGGGCCACCGGGGAGCTGTTTTTT.

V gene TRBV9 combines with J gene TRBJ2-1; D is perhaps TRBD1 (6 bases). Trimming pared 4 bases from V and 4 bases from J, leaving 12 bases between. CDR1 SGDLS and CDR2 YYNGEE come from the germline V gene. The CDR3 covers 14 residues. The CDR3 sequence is CASSPEGGYNEQFF. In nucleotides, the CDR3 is TGTGCCAGCAGCCCAGAAGGGGGTTACAATGAGCAGTTCTTC. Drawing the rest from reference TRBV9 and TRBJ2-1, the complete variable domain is DSGVTQTPKHLITATGQRVTLRCSPRSGDLSVYWYQQSLDQGLQFLIQYYNGEERAKGNILERFSAQQFPDLHSELNLSSLELGDSALYFCASSPEGGYNEQFFGPGTRLTVL.

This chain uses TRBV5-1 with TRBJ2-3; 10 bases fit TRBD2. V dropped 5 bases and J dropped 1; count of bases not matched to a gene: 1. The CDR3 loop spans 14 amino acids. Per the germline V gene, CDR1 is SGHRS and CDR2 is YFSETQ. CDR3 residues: CASRSGRGTDTQYF. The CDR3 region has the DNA TGCGCCAGCAGAAGCGGGAGGGGCACAGATACGCAGTATTTT.

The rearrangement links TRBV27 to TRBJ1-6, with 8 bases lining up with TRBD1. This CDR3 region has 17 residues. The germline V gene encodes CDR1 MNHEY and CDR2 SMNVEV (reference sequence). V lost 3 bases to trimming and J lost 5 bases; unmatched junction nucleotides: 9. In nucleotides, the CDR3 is TGTGCCAGCAGTTTTCGAGACAGGGGTGCCGATAATTCACCCCTCCACTTT. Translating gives CASSFRDRGADNSPLHF.

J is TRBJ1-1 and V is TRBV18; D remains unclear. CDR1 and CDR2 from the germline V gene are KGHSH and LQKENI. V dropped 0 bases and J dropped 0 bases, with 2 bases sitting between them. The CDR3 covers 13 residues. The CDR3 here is CASSPPVNTEAFF. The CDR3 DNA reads TGTGCCAGCTCACCACCCGTGAACACTGAAGCTTTCTTT.

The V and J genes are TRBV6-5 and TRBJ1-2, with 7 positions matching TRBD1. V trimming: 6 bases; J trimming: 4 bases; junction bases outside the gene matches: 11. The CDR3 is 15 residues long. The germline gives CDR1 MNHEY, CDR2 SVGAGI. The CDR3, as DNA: TGTGCCAGCAGGGGGATAGGGGGCGCGGGCTATGGCTACACCTTC. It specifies CASRGIGGAGYGYTF.